This T cell receptor beta chain was obtained from a study of blood T cell repertoires in COVID-19. Study information: The origin of the acute and convalescent COVID-19 samples was the United States, Italy and Spain. T cells, B-cell-depleted T cells, or PBMCs provided the cDNA or gDNA that served as material.

In the authors' methods: Reference gene primer amplification gave estimated nucleated cell counts. The protocol was immunoSEQ multiplex PCR, while the TCRdb copy is restricted to in-frame clones and leaves out a portion. V and J calls plus clone size are reproduced from that table; the DNA served to infer D and trimming. The sample lists 80,000 to 95,000 clones, approximately 77% occurring once. The CDR3 is 12 amino acids. Unmatched junction bases numbered 3, after V lost 4 bases and J lost 7 bases. CDR1 is KGHSH and CDR2 is LQKENI in the germline V gene. This receptor was obtained from a woman older than 75 with acute or convalescent COVID-19. The source material was peripheral blood. The chain combines TRBV18 with TRBJ1-1, with TRBD1 identical over 7 bases. CDR3 in DNA: TGTGCCAGCTCACTCCGGGACAGTGAAGCTTTCTTT. Its protein is CASSLRDSEAFF. Full variable domain (rest looked up from reference TRBV18 and TRBJ1-1): NAGVMQNPRHLVRRRGQEARLRCSPMKGHSHVYWYRQLPEEGLKFMVYLQKENIIDESGMPKERFSAEFPKEGPSILRIQQVVRGDSAAYFCASSLRDSEAFFGQGTRLTVV.